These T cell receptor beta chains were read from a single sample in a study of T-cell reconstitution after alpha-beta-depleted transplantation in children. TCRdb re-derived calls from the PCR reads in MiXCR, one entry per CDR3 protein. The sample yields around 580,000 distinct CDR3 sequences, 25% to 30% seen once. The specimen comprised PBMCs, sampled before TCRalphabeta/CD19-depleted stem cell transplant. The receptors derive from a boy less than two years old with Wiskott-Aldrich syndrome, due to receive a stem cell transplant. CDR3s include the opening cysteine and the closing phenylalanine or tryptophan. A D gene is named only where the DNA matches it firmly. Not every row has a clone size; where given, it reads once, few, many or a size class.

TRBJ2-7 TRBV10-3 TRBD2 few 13 TGTGCCGGCGGGGGACTAGCGACCTACGAGCAGTACTTC CAGGGLATYEQYF
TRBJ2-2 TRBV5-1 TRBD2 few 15 TGCGCCAGCAGCTCCGGGACTAGTCGAACCGGGGAGCTGTTTTTT CASSSGTSRTGELFF
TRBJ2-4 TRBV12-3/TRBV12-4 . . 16 TGTGCCAGCAGTTTAAGAACAGGGACTGCCAAAAACATTCAGTACTTC CASSLRTGTAKNIQYF
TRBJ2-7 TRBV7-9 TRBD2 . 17 TGTGCCAGCAGTCCGTTCGGGGTAGCGGGAGGCTCCTACGAGCAGTACTTC CASSPFGVAGGSYEQYF
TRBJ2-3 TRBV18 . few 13 TGTGCCAGCTCACCAGGGTTGCAAGATACGCAGTATTTT CASSPGLQDTQYF
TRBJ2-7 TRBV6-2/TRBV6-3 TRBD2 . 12 TGTGCCAGCAGCGGGAGGGCCCCCGAGCAGTACTTC CASSGRAPEQYF
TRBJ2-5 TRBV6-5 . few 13 TGTGCCAGCAGTTATCAGGAAAAGAGACCCCAGTACTTC CASSYQEKRPQYF
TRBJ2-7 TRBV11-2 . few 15 TGTGCCAGCAGCCCCCGGGCTAGCGCCTCCTACGAGCAGTACTTC CASSPRASASYEQYF
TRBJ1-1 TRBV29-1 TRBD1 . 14 TGCAGCGTTGATTGGTTAGACAGGGACACTGAAGCTTTCTTT CSVDWLDRDTEAFF
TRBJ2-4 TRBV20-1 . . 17 TGCAGTGCTAGAGATGTGCGTGGAGGCCAGGCCAAAAACATTCAGTACTTC CSARDVRGGQAKNIQYF
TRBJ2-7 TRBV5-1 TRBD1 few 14 TGCGCCAGCCGAATATGGGACAGCTCCTACGAGCAGTACTTC CASRIWDSSYEQYF
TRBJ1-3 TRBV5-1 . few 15 TGCGCCAGCAGCCCTGACGGGGGAGTTGGAAACACCATATATTTT CASSPDGGVGNTIYF
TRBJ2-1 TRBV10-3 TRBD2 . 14 TGTGCCATCAGCACTAGCGGGAGGGCCCATGAGCAGTTCTTC CAISTSGRAHEQFF
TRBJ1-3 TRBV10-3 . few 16 TGTGCCATCACCCCGGGAGAAGGAGTCTCTGGAAACACCATATATTTT CAITPGEGVSGNTIYF
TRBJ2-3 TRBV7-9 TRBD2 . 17 TGTGCCAGCAGCTCACCAGCGGGAGGGCCCGTGGCAGATACGCAGTATTTT CASSSPAGGPVADTQYF
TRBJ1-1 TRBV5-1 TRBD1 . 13 TGCGCCAGCAGCTTCTCAAGAGGGACAGGAGCTTTCTTT CASSFSRGTGAFF
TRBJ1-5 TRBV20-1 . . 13 TGCAGTGCGCGGTCGGCAGGCGATCAGCCCCAGCATTTT CSARSAGDQPQHF
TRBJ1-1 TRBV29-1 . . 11 TGCAGCGTCCCACGGGGACTTGAAGCTTTCTTT CSVPRGLEAFF
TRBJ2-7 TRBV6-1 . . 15 TGTGCCAGCAGTGATCTCGTTCGGGGGATCTACGAGCAGTACTTC CASSDLVRGIYEQYF
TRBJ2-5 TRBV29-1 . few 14 TGCAGCGCCCTAGGGGTACGGCAGGAAGAGACCCAGTACTTC CSALGVRQEETQYF
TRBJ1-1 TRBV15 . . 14 TGTGCCACCAGCAGAGGTAGTCAGGGGAGGGAAGCTTTCTTT CATSRGSQGREAFF
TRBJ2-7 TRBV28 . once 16 TGTGCCAGCAGTTTACAGGGTGCAGGGAGGTCCTACGAGCAGTACTTC CASSLQGAGRSYEQYF
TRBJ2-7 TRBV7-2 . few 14 TGTGCCAGCAGCCCCATACGTACAGGAGCCGAGCAGTACTTC CASSPIRTGAEQYF
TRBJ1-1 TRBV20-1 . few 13 TGCAGTGCTTCAGGGCGGACGAACACTGAAGCTTTCTTT CSASGRTNTEAFF
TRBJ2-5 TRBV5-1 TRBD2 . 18 TGCGCCAGCAGCTTGGTCGGCGGGAGGGCTTCCGCCAAAGAGACCCAGTACTTC CASSLVGGRASAKETQYF
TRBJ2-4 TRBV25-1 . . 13 TGTGCCAGCAGTGAGCCCCCTTTGAACATTCAGTACTTC CASSEPPLNIQYF
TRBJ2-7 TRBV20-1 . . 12 TGCAGTGCGCCGGGGGGCCGGGACGAGCAGTACTTC CSAPGGRDEQYF
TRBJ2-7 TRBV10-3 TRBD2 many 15 TGTGCCATCAGTGGACTAGCGGACTCCTCCTACGAGCAGTACTTC CAISGLADSSYEQYF
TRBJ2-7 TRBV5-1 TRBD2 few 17 TGCGCCAGCAGCTTGGCGGGACTAGCGGGAGGTTGGCACGAGCAGTACTTC CASSLAGLAGGWHEQYF
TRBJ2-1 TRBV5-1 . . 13 TGCGCCAGCAGCTTGGGAAAAAACATCCCCAACAACTTC CASSLGKNIPNNF
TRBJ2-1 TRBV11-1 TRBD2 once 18 TGTGCCAGCAGCTTTGGGTTAGTGGGCGGGAGCTCCTACAATGAGCAGTTCTTC CASSFGLVGGSSYNEQFF
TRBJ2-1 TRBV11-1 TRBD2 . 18 TGTGCCAGCAACCCCCTTTTACTAGCGGACGCCTCCTACAATGAGCAGTTCTTC CASNPLLLADASYNEQFF
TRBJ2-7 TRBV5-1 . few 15 TGCGCCAGCAGCTTGGGGACAGCCGCCTCCTACGAGCAGTACTTC CASSLGTAASYEQYF
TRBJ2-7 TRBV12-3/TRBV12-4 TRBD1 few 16 TGTGCCAGCAGTTTAGAAGGGACAGGGGCCTCCTACGAGCAGTACTTC CASSLEGTGASYEQYF
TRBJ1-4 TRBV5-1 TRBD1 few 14 TGCGCCAGCAGCCCGGGACAGCCCCGGGGAAAACTGTTTTTT CASSPGQPRGKLFF
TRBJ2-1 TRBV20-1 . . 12 TGCAGTGCTAGTGGGCGGATAAATGAGCAGTTCTTC CSASGRINEQFF
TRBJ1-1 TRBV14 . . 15 TGTGCCAGCAGCCAAGATTACAGGGTCGGCACTGAAGCTTTCTTT CASSQDYRVGTEAFF
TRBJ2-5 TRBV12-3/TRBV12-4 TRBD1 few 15 TGTGCCAGCAGTTTTTACAGGGGGACGTCGGAGACCCAGTACTTC CASSFYRGTSETQYF
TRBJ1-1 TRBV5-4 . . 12 TGTGCCAGCAGCCTCATAAACACTGAAGCTTTCTTT CASSLINTEAFF
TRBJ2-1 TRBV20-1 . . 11 TGCAGTGCGGACTCTTACAATGAGCAGTTCTTC CSADSYNEQFF
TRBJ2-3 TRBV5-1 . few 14 TGCGCCAGCAGCTTGGCCCAGACCACAGATACGCAGTATTTT CASSLAQTTDTQYF